Listed below are T cell receptor beta chains from one sample, sequenced in a study of CXCR3-negative and CXCR3-positive naive CD8 T cells. From its re-call of the 5' RACE reads, TCRdb lists each CDR3 protein once, without DNA. This sample's table has 65,000 to 75,000 distinct CDR3 sequences. The sample was naive CXCR3+ CD8+ T cells from blood. All receptors derive from a human donor in good health. Some clones in this sample may be carry-over from other donors' samples. Both conserved end residues are part of each CDR3.

v_call,j_call,cdr3_length,cdr3_aa
TRBV7-9,TRBJ1-2,12,CASSLDSDGYTF
TRBV4-2,TRBJ2-7,14,CASSQDRTSYEQYF
TRBV29-1,TRBJ2-5,14,CSVDKGTTQETQYF
TRBV28,TRBJ2-7,15,CASRNLGGAESEQYF
TRBV23-1,TRBJ2-7,19,CASSQSVCEPDSYSYEQYF
TRBV11-3,TRBJ2-1,17,CASSLSLAVRVNNEQFF
TRBV10-3,TRBJ2-3,16,CAISESLRTGGDTQYF
TRBV6-6,TRBJ1-4,15,CASSYRRGLDEKLFF
TRBV23-1,TRBJ2-5,16,CASSQDQGLYQETQYF
TRBV29-1,TRBJ2-1,14,CSVVGRARFYEQFF
TRBV19,TRBJ2-1,15,CASRWRDSSYNEQFF
TRBV19,TRBJ1-1,11,CASSSGYEAFF
TRBV5-5,TRBJ2-4,15,CASSLATGAKNIQYF
TRBV5-1,TRBJ2-7,16,CASSKLSPAGDYEQYF
TRBV29-1,TRBJ2-5,14,CSVDRDREVETQYF
TRBV21-1,TRBJ2-7,11,CASTDLLLGYF